This T cell receptor beta chain is from a study of blood T cell repertoires in COVID-19. Per the germline V gene, CDR1 is MDHEN and CDR2 is SYDVKM. J gave up 5 bases and V 7 bases, and 11 bases lay outside the gene matches. The CDR3 is made up of 15 amino acids. In the study's own analysis: Nucleated cell number was recorded as an estimate derived from reference gene primer amplification. Profiling relied on immunoSEQ multiplex PCR, and the TCRdb table lists in-frame clones only, not all of them. The DNA gave D and trimming, while V, J and clone size come from that table. The table has almost 85,000 clones, 65% to 85% seen once.

The sequencing input was peripheral blood. The TCR was taken from an elderly man with active or convalescent COVID-19. The rearrangement links TRBV28 to TRBJ2-5; 9 bases agree with TRBD1. The CDR3: CASTPGQGRWETQYF. CDR3 DNA: TGTGCCAGCACCCCGGGACAGGGAAGGTGGGAGACCCAGTACTTC.